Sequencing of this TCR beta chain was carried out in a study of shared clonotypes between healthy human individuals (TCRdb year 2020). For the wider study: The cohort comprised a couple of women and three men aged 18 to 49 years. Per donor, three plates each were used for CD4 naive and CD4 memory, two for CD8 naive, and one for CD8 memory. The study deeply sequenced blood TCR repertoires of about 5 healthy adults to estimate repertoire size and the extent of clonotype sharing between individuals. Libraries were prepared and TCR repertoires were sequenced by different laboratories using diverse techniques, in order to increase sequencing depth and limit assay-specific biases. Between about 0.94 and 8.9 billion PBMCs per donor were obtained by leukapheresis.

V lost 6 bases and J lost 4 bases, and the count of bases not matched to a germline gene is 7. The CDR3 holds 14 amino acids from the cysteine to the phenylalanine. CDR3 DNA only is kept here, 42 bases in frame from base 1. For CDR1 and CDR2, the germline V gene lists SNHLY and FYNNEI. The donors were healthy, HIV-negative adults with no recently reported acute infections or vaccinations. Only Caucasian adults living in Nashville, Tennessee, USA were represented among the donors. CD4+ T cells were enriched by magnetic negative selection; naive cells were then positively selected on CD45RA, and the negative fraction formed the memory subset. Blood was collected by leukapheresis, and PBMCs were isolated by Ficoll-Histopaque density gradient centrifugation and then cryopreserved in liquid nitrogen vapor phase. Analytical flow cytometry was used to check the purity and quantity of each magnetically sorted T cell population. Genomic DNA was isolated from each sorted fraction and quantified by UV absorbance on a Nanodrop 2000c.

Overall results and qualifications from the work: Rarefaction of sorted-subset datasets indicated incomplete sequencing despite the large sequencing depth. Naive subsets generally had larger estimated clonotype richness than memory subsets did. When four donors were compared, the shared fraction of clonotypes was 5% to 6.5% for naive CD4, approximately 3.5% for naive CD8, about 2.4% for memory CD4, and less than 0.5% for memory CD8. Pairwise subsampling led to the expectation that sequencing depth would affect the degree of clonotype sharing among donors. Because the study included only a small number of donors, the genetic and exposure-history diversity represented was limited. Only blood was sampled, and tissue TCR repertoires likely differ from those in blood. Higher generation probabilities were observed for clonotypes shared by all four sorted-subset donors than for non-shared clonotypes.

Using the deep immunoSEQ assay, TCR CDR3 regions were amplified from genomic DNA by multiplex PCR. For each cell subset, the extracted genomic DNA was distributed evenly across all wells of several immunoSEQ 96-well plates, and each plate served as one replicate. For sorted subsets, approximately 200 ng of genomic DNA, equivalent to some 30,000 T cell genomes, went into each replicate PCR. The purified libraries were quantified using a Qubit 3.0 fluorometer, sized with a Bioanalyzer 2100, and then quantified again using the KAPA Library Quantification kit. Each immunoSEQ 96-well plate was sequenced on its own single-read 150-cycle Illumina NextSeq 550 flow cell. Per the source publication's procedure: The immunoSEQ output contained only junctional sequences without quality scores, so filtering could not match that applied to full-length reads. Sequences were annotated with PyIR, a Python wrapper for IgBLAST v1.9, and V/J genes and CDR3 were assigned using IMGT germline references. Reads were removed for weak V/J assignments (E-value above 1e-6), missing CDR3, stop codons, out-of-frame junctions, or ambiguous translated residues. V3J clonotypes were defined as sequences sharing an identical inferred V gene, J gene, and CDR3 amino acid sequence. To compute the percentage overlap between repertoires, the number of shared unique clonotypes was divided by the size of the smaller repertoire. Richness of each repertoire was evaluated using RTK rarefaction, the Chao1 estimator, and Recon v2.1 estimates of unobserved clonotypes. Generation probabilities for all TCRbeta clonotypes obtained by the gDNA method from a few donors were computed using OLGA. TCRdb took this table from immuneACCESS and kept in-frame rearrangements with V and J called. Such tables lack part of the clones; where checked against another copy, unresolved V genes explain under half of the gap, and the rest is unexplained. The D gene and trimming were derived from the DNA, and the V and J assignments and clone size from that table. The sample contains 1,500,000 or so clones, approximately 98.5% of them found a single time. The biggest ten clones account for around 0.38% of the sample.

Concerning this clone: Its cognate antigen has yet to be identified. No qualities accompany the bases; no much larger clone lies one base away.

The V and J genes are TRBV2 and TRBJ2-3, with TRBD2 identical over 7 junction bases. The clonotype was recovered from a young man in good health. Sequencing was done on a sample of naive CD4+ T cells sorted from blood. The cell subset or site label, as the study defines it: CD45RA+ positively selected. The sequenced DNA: TGTGCCAGCAGGGGAGGGGTCCCCTCAGATACGCAGTATTTT. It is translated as CASRGGVPSDTQYF.